The 22 T cell receptor beta chains in this list originate from one sample, sequenced in a study of siplizumab effects on memory and regulatory T cells. The table came from immunoSEQ multiplex PCR; TCRdb's copy has only in-frame clones and leaves some out. The sample lists about 70,000 clones, approximately 88% occurring once. The sample comprised Tregs sorted from blood. These receptors were collected from a human donor in good health.

V is TRBV6-5 and J is TRBJ1-6, with TRBD1 as a possible D gene (5 bases). Germline-derived CDR1 and CDR2 are MNHEY and SVGAGI. The length of the CDR3 is 13 residues. Deletions cut 7 bases from V and 10 bases from J, with 14 bases between. In nucleotides, the CDR3 is TGTGCCAGCAATACCCGGGGGGGGTCACCCCTCCACTTT. Translated: CASNTRGGSPLHF.

This chain connects TRBV18 to TRBJ2-7, with D maybe TRBD1 (7 bases). V was shortened by 6 bases and J by 2 bases, with 11 bases between the two germline ends. The CDR3 is 13 amino acids. In germline, CDR1 is KGHSH, CDR2 LQKENI. The CDR3 loop reads CASSRDRAYEQYF. DNA of the CDR3: TGTGCCAGCTCGCGGGACAGAGCCTACGAGCAGTACTTC. Looking up the rest from reference TRBV18 and TRBJ2-7 gives the full variable domain: NAGVMQNPRHLVRRRGQEARLRCSPMKGHSHVYWYRQLPEEGLKFMVYLQKENIIDESGMPKERFSAEFPKEGPSILRIQQVVRGDSAAYFCASSRDRAYEQYFGPGTRLTVT.

This clone is classed as medium-sized. The chain links TRBV6-1 to TRBJ2-1; 7 bases are shared with TRBD1. The CDR3 has 16 amino acids. CDR1 and CDR2 (germline): MNHNS, SASEGT. V shed 2 bases and J 0 bases; nucleotides not matched to a gene: 4. This chain's CDR3 is CASSELGGLSYNEQFF. DNA of the CDR3: TGTGCCAGCAGTGAATTAGGGGGCCTCTCCTACAATGAGCAGTTCTTC.

The chain links TRBV27 to TRBJ2-7, with TRBD2 identical over 8 bases. Germline assignment: CDR1 MNHEY and CDR2 SMNVEV (reference sequence). This CDR3 is built from 15 residues. J gave up 6 bases and V 5 bases, and 12 bases lay outside the gene matches. CDR3 amino acids: CASSALAGRGVEQYF. The CDR3 nucleotides are TGTGCCAGCAGTGCTTTAGCGGGAAGAGGGGTCGAGCAGTACTTC.

The rearrangement joins TRBV15 to TRBJ2-5; 8 bases map to TRBD2. J lost 2 bases, V lost 4 bases, and 9 bases had no gene match. Germline V gene lookup returns CDR1 LNHNV and CDR2 YYDKDF (reference sequence). The CDR3 contains 16 residues. Written as DNA, the CDR3 is TGTGCCACCAGCACCGGGGGGGCACAGCTTCAAGAGACCCAGTACTTC. Translated, it gives CATSTGGAQLQETQYF.

The rearrangement links TRBV28 to TRBJ2-5, with a tentative D call TRBD1 (6 bases). The germline gives CDR1 MDHEN, CDR2 SYDVKM. V dropped 7 bases and J dropped 2 bases, with 8 bases sitting between them. The CDR3 length is 12 residues. The CDR3 coding sequence is TGTGCCAGCACACAGGGACAAGAGACCCAGTACTTC. It codes for CASTQGQETQYF.

The rearrangement joins TRBV6-1 to TRBJ2-3, with D possibly matching TRBD2 (6 bases). Germline-derived CDR1 and CDR2 are MNHNS and SASEGT. There are 14 residues in the CDR3. Trimming stripped 10 bases from V and 4 bases from J, with 18 bases between. The CDR3 coding sequence is TGTGCCACCGCAATTGGAGGGTTCCCAGATACGCAGTATTTT. Protein sequence: CATAIGGFPDTQYF.

The table lists this clone with a count of one. This rearrangement joins TRBV5-4 to TRBJ1-3; no clear D gene. Trimming shortened V by 1 base and J by 0 bases, and 2 bases separated the two germline ends. This CDR3 region has 13 residues. The germline CDR1 and CDR2 sequences are SGHNT and YYREEE (reference sequence). The DNA of the CDR3 is TGTGCCAGCAGCTTGATCTCTGGAAACACCATATATTTT. Translating gives CASSLISGNTIYF.

This chain connects TRBV11-1 to TRBJ2-5; 9 bases agree with TRBD1. The CDR3 has 13 residues. J lost 5 bases, V lost 8 bases, and 6 bases had no gene match. Germline-derived CDR1 and CDR2 are SGHAT and FQDESV (reference sequence). The CDR3 sequence is CASLGTGSETQYF. In nucleotides, the CDR3 is TGTGCCAGCTTGGGGACAGGGAGCGAGACCCAGTACTTC.

As to this clone: This sample includes further DNA sequences coding for the same CDR3. CDR3 DNA sequence: TGTGCCAGCAGTGAAGGTTCCGAGCAGTACTTC. Protein: CASSEGSEQYF. The chain combines TRBV2 with TRBJ2-7; D uncertain. Germline V gives CDR1 SNHLY, CDR2 FYNNEI. The CDR3 has 11 amino acids. V gave up 1 base and J gave up 6 bases, with 4 bases separating them.

This chain connects TRBV4-1 to TRBJ2-1; 7 nucleotides line up with TRBD2. V shed 0 bases and J 4 bases; nucleotides not matched to a gene: 6. CDR1 and CDR2 from the germline V gene are MGHRA and YSYEKL. This CDR3 contains 16 residues. This CDR3 reads CASSQDGGGPYNEQFF. The CDR3 region has the DNA TGCGCCAGCAGCCAAGATGGGGGAGGGCCGTACAATGAGCAGTTCTTC.

CDR3 DNA: TGCAGCGTTGAAGCACAGGGACTCCCCGAGCAGTACTTC. Encoded protein: CSVEAQGLPEQYF. V usage is TRBV29-1 and J usage is TRBJ2-7; D may correspond to TRBD1 or TRBD2 (6 bases each). Germline assignment: CDR1 SQVTM and CDR2 ANQGSEA. Trimming shortened V by 1 base and J by 6 bases, and 13 bases separated the two germline ends. This CDR3 has 13 residues.

The chain employs TRBV10-3 and TRBJ2-2, with 7 bases aligning to TRBD1. The V segment lost 6 bases and the J segment 6 bases; nucleotides outside the gene matches: 7. Looked up from germline, CDR1 is ENHRY and CDR2 is SYGVKD. The CDR3 runs to 14 residues. The CDR3 nucleotides read TGTGCCATCAGGACAAGACAGGGTTCCGGGGAGCTGTTTTTT. Its protein is CAIRTRQGSGELFF.

V usage is TRBV7-8 and J usage is TRBJ2-5; TRBD1 matches at 7 bases. V was pared by 5 bases and J by 4 bases, with 7 bases of the junction left unmatched. The CDR3 sequence is 14 residues long. Per the germline V gene, CDR1 is SGHVS and CDR2 is FQNEAQ. In DNA, the CDR3 is TGTGCCAGCAGCGCCGGGACAGTAGGAGAGACCCAGTACTTC. This encodes CASSAGTVGETQYF.

V usage is TRBV16 and J usage is TRBJ2-1; D gene uncertain. The V end was cut by 3 bases, the J end by 0 bases, with 9 bases between. The CDR3 runs 15 residues. CDR1 KGHSY and CDR2 FQNENV come from the germline V gene. CDR3 DNA sequence: TGTGCCAGCAGCCATAAAAAGAGCTCCTACAATGAGCAGTTCTTC. Residues: CASSHKKSSYNEQFF.

This clone has more than one count but fewer than ten. The rearrangement uses TRBV10-3 and TRBJ1-5, with 7 nucleotides matching TRBD1. From germline, CDR1 is ENHRY and CDR2 SYGVKD. The CDR3 has 14 amino acids. The J segment lost 5 bases and the V segment lost 0 bases, leaving 1 base of the junction unmatched. The CDR3 bases are TGTGCCATCAGTGAGTCAGGGGGCGATCAGCCCCAGCATTTT. Its translation is CAISESGGDQPQHF.

The rearrangement links TRBV7-3 to TRBJ1-2, with a tentative D call TRBD1 (6 bases). Trimming shortened V by 5 bases and J by 6 bases, and 13 bases separated the two germline ends. The CDR3 is made up of 13 amino acids. The germline CDR1 and CDR2 sequences are SGHTA and FQGTGA. CDR3 DNA: TGTGCCAGCAGCCCCACAGGGCTAGATGGCTACACCTTC. Residues: CASSPTGLDGYTF.

The chain has TRBV9 and TRBJ1-3; 8 nucleotides match TRBD1. The CDR3 has 14 residues. Germline V gene lookup returns CDR1 SGDLS and CDR2 YYNGEE. Trimming removed 3 bases from V and 7 bases from J; junction bases left unmatched: 6. Here the CDR3 reads CASSDGQGRNTIYF. The CDR3 nucleotides are TGTGCCAGCAGCGATGGACAGGGAAGGAACACCATATATTTT.

This chain uses TRBV19 with TRBJ1-5, with D possibly matching TRBD1 (5 bases). Germline loops: CDR1 LNHDA, CDR2 SQIVND (reference sequence). Trimming took off 4 bases at V and 7 bases at J, with 32 bases between the two ends. The CDR3 extends over 20 amino acids. The CDR3 region is CASSTSLRDPVPRQNQPQHF. The CDR3 coding sequence is TGTGCCAGTAGTACGTCACTCCGGGACCCCGTCCCGCGGCAGAACCAGCCCCAGCATTTT.

The V and J genes are TRBV2 and TRBJ2-1, with D possibly TRBD1 on 5 matching bases. CDR1 and CDR2 from the germline V gene are SNHLY and FYNNEI. The V and J ends lost 3 bases and 7 bases respectively, with 10 bases between them. The CDR3 is 13 amino acids. CDR3 in DNA: TGTGCCAGCAGTGACCTAGGGGTTAATGAGCAGTTCTTC. Its protein product is CASSDLGVNEQFF. Full variable domain (missing parts from reference TRBV2 and TRBJ2-1): EPEVTQTPSHQVTQMGQEVILRCVPISNHLYFYWYRQILGQKVEFLVSFYNNEISEKSEIFDDQFSVERPDGSNFTLKIRSTKLEDSAMYFCASSDLGVNEQFFGPGTRLTVL.

This chain uses TRBV7-8 with TRBJ2-2; 7 bases are a match to TRBD2. The V and J ends lost 1 base and 7 bases, in that order; junction bases with no gene match: 12. The CDR3 loop spans 17 amino acids. CDR1 and CDR2 (germline): SGHVS, FQNEAQ. The CDR3 loop reads CASSLGASGFIDGELFF. In DNA, the CDR3 is TGTGCCAGCAGCTTAGGGGCTAGCGGTTTTATTGACGGGGAGCTGTTTTTT.

Concerning this clone: The junction departs from the called germline gene at one end, perhaps through a read error. The chain links TRBV7-2 to TRBJ2-1; 9 bases match TRBD2. Per the germline V gene, CDR1 is SGHTA and CDR2 is FQGNSA. There are 15 residues in the CDR3. CDR3 region: CASSLAGFYYNEQFF. In DNA form, the CDR3 reads TGTGCCAGCAGCCTAGCGGGATTCTACTACAATGAGCAGTTCTTC.